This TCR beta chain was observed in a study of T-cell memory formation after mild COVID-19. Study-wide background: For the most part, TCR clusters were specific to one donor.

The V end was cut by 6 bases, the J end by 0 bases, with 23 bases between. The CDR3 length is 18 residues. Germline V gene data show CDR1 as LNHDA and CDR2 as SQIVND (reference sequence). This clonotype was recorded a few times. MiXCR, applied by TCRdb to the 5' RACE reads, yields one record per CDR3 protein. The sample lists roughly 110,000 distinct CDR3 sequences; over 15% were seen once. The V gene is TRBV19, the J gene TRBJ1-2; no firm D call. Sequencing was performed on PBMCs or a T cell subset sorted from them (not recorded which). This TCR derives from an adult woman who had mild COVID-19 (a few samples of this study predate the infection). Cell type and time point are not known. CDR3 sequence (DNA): TGTGCCAGTAGCGCCGGCTGGGGAAGACCCCCTCCTAACTATGGCTACACCTTC. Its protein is CASSAGWGRPPPNYGYTF.